The 18 T cell receptor beta chains in this list originate from one sample, sequenced in a study of blood T cells in healthy people across ages (dated by TCRdb to the mid-2010s). Receptors were amplified or captured by 5' RACE. The sequencer listed for this sample is Illumina HiSeq 2500. A second PCR of roughly 7 to 11 cycles was performed with a sample-barcoded 5' primer and a J-beta primer mix. The raw public reads went through TCRdb reprocessing: fastp at Q25, MiXCR clone calling, in-frame beta chains kept. Merged by CDR3 protein, the rows form single entries marked with the most common genes and DNA. The sample profile shows roughly 800,000 distinct CDR3 sequences; about 25% of them were found once. The top ten clonotypes cover roughly 9% of the sample. The same data also contributed to another study, on T cells of mothers and their children.

The sequencing sample was made of blood. Source of these receptors: a boy between 10 and 17 years old in good health.

Only a few counts were recorded for this clonotype. The chain carries TRBV7-6 and TRBJ2-5, with D possibly matching TRBD2 (5 bases). The tail of the sequence fits TRBJ2-1 better, so the J call may be wrong. The CDR3 loop spans 11 amino acids. Looked up from germline, CDR1 is SGHVS and CDR2 is FNYEAQ. This CDR3 reads CASSDRTSQFF. The CDR3 DNA reads TGTGCCAGCAGCGATCGGACTTCACAGTTCTTC.

This clonotype was picked up a small number of times. The rearrangement uses TRBV29-1 and TRBJ2-7; D is ambiguous. Germline assignment: CDR1 SQVTM and CDR2 ANQGSEA. The CDR3 contains 13 residues. Trimming left V 1 base short and J 0 bases short, with 7 bases between. CDR3 amino acids: CSVEVDSSYEQYF. In DNA, the CDR3 is TGCAGCGTTGAAGTTGACTCCTCCTACGAGCAGTACTTC.

This clonotype has more than one count but fewer than ten. This chain links TRBV4-3 with TRBJ1-2; 8 bases match TRBD1. Trimming at V came to 0 bases and at J to 8 bases, leaving 8 bases not matched to a gene. Germline V gives CDR1 LGHNA, CDR2 YSLEER. The CDR3 totals 15 residues. This CDR3 reads CASSQETGGMSGYTF. Written as DNA, the CDR3 is TGCGCCAGCAGCCAAGAAACAGGGGGAATGAGCGGCTACACCTTC.

This clonotype was counted only a few times. The V gene is TRBV7-3, the J gene TRBJ2-7; 12 bases map to TRBD2. CDR1 SGHTA and CDR2 FQGTGA come from the germline V gene. With 4 bases clipped from V and 6 bases from J, the junction kept 7 bases outside the gene matches. This CDR3 is built from 15 residues. The DNA for the CDR3 is TGTGCCAGCAGCTCGGGACTAGCGGGCTCGGGCGAGCAGTACTTC. This sequence encodes CASSSGLAGSGEQYF.

This clonotype appeared a few times. The rearrangement links TRBV11-2 to TRBJ2-2; 14 bases line up with TRBD2. Germline V gives CDR1 SGHAT, CDR2 FQNNGV. The CDR3 covers 16 residues. V lost 4 bases and J lost 7; bases outside the gene matches: 5. DNA for the CDR3: TGTGCCAGCAGCTCAGGGACTAGCGGGGGCTTCGGGGAGCTGTTTTTT. It codes for CASSSGTSGGFGELFF.

The V gene is TRBV3-1, the J gene TRBJ1-2; TRBD1 might be the D (6 bases). The germline CDR1 and CDR2 sequences are LGHDT and YNNKEL (reference sequence). The V and J ends lost 2 bases and 6 bases respectively, with 28 bases between them. The CDR3 length is 19 residues. The CDR3 sequence: CASSQRKAGAPWDFNGYTF. The CDR3 DNA is TGTGCCAGCAGCCAAAGAAAGGCAGGGGCTCCATGGGATTTCAATGGCTACACCTTC.

The sample holds many counts of this clonotype. The chain carries TRBV5-1 and TRBJ2-1, with D possibly TRBD1 on 5 matching bases. CDR1 and CDR2 from the germline V gene are SGHRS and YFSETQ. V lost 0 bases and J 5 bases, leaving 6 bases between the germline ends. There are 13 residues in the CDR3. CDR3 nucleotide sequence: TGCGCCAGCAGCTTGGTAGGGGACAATGAGCAGTTCTTC. It specifies CASSLVGDNEQFF.

This clonotype has just a few counts. This sequence joins TRBV25-1 and TRBJ2-5, with a weak D call TRBD2 (5 bases). Germline CDR1 reads MGHDK; CDR2 reads SYGVNS. This CDR3 spans 14 amino acids. Trimming removed 2 bases at V and 5 bases at J, with 12 bases between. DNA of the CDR3: TGTGCCAGCAGTGAAATCGGGATTGGCGAGACCCAGTACTTC. Amino acid sequence: CASSEIGIGETQYF.

This chain links TRBV7-3 with TRBJ2-7; D perhaps matches TRBD1 (6 bases). CDR3 length equals 13 residues. V gave up 2 bases and J gave up 6 bases, with 11 bases separating them. Germline V lookup: CDR1 SGHTA, CDR2 FQGTGA. The DNA of the CDR3 is TGTGCCAGCAGCTTAGGGATAGGGGGCGAGCAGTACTTC. This sequence encodes CASSLGIGGEQYF.

The V call is TRBV12-3 or TRBV12-4, the J call TRBJ2-5, with 12 positions matching TRBD2. Germline trimming cut 0 bases from V and 4 bases from J; bases unmatched to any gene: 6. The CDR3 has 17 residues. This CDR3 reads CASSLALPTSGRETQYF. The CDR3 region has the DNA TGTGCCAGCAGTTTAGCGCTACCGACTAGCGGGAGAGAGACCCAGTACTTC.

In this sample, this clonotype turned up a few times. The genes are TRBV27 and TRBJ2-1, with TRBD2 matching over 12 bases. Unmatched junction bases numbered 10, after V lost 6 bases and J lost 7 bases. The CDR3 has 16 residues. Germline V gene data show CDR1 as MNHEY and CDR2 as SMNVEV (reference sequence). CDR3 loop: CASRRASGRVLNEQFF. The CDR3 coding sequence is TGTGCCAGCAGGCGGGCTAGCGGGAGGGTTTTGAATGAGCAGTTCTTC.

V gene TRBV20-1 combines with J gene TRBJ1-4; 7 bases are a match to TRBD1. Germline CDR1 reads DFQATT; CDR2 reads SNEGSKA (reference sequence). Trimming at V came to 2 bases and at J to 7 bases, leaving 10 bases not matched to a gene. The CDR3 spans 15 residues. The chain's CDR3 is CSARYPGGGVEKLFF. CDR3 coding DNA: TGCAGTGCTAGATATCCCGGAGGGGGCGTTGAAAAACTGTTTTTT.

This clonotype has more than one count but fewer than ten. The chain links TRBV12-3 or TRBV12-4 to TRBJ2-5, with 11 bases that match TRBD1. The J call may be incorrect, as the DNA end agrees better with TRBJ2-7. This CDR3 has 14 residues. The DNA of the CDR3 is TGTGCCAGCAGTTTACGGACAGGGGGCGACGAGCAGTACTTC. It encodes CASSLRTGGDEQYF.

This clonotype has a handful of counts. V usage is TRBV7-9 and J usage is TRBJ2-5; 14 bases are shared with TRBD2. Germline CDR1 and CDR2: SEHNR and FQNEAQ (reference sequence). V lost 4 bases to trimming and J lost 5 bases; unmatched junction nucleotides: 9. The CDR3 consists of 17 residues. The CDR3 DNA is TGTGCCAGCAGCTCCCGACTAGCGGGGGGGCTAGGGGAGACCCAGTACTTC. This codes for CASSSRLAGGLGETQYF.

This clonotype turned up a few times. V gene TRBV6-1 combines with J gene TRBJ2-2, with unresolved D. The CDR3 is 13 amino acids. V lost 8 bases and J 0 bases, leaving 7 bases between the germline ends. The germline V gene encodes CDR1 MNHNS and CDR2 SASEGT. Here the CDR3 DNA reads TGTGCCAGCGCCGATCCGAACACCGGGGAGCTGTTTTTT. Encoded protein: CASADPNTGELFF.

This chain joins TRBV7-9 and TRBJ2-5; no clear D. Germline-derived CDR1 and CDR2 are SEHNR and FQNEAQ (reference sequence). With 0 bases removed from V and 4 bases from J, the gap between germline ends came to 12 bases. The CDR3 totals 15 residues. The chain's CDR3 is CASSLAVNWGETQYF. The CDR3 DNA is TGTGCCAGCAGCTTAGCAGTCAATTGGGGAGAGACCCAGTACTTC.

This clonotype was recorded once. The CDR3 sequence: CSVGQVLNYGYTF. Written as DNA, the CDR3 is TGCAGCGTGGGACAGGTCCTCAACTATGGCTACACCTTC. The chain links TRBV29-1 to TRBJ1-2, with 8 bases fitting TRBD1. V trimming: 6 bases; J trimming: 2 bases; junction bases outside the gene matches: 5. The germline gives CDR1 SQVTM, CDR2 ANQGSEA. The CDR3 has 13 residues.

This clonotype showed up just a few times. The chain links TRBV27 to TRBJ1-4, with D possibly matching TRBD1 (5 bases). Per germline, CDR1 MNHEY and CDR2 SMNVEV (reference sequence). V was clipped by 3 bases and J by 5 bases, with 10 bases between them. This CDR3 contains 14 residues. The CDR3 sequence is CASSLAGRNEKLFF. As DNA, the CDR3 is TGTGCCAGCAGTTTGGCAGGGCGGAATGAAAAACTGTTTTTT.